These T cell receptor beta chains were read from a single sample in a study of identical twins. TCRdb reanalysed the 5' RACE reads using MiXCR and keeps one entry per CDR3 protein. This sample yields over 500,000 distinct CDR3 sequences, of which approximately 22% are seen a single time; 0.91% belongs to the top ten. These data were also filed under a second study, of T cells expressing NK-cell markers.

The sample taken for sequencing was CD4+ T cells sorted from blood. These receptors all stem from a woman in her late teens or twenties in good health. The CDR3 runs from the conserved cysteine through the conserved F or W. The D gene is left open where the match is weak. The size entry is marked missing in some rows and otherwise reads once, few, many or a size class.

abundance	j_gene	d_gene	v_gene	CDR3nt	CDR3aa
many	TRBJ2-1	NA	TRBV6-1	TGTGCCACCAGGTCCCGGCAGGGCTACAATGAGCAGTTCTTC	CATRSRQGYNEQFF
few	TRBJ1-5	NA	TRBV30	TGTGCCTGGAGTGGCCTGGCATATCAGCCCCAGCATTTT	CAWSGLAYQPQHF
NA	TRBJ1-1	NA	TRBV5-1	TGCGCCAGCAGCTTGGACGGCAGGGGCCTGAACACTGAAGCTTTCTTT	CASSLDGRGLNTEAFF
NA	TRBJ2-5	NA	TRBV5-8	TGTGCCACCTACGCTACGGGGGACAGTTTGCAAGAGACCCAGTACTTC	CATYATGDSLQETQYF
NA	TRBJ2-1	TRBD2	TRBV9	TGTGCCAGCAGCGTAGAGGCTAGCGGAGGTTACAATGAGCAGTTCTTC	CASSVEASGGYNEQFF
NA	TRBJ1-1	TRBD1	TRBV5-1	TGCGCCAGCAGCCCGTCCCCCCAGGGGGTGAACACTGAAGCTTTCTTT	CASSPSPQGVNTEAFF
NA	TRBJ2-1	NA	TRBV12-3/TRBV12-4	TGTGCCAGCAGTTTTCAGCGGGCCTACAATGAGCAGTTCTTC	CASSFQRAYNEQFF
many	TRBJ2-7	NA	TRBV6-2/TRBV6-3	TGTGCCAGCAGTTACGGCCAGCAAGATACCGACGAGCAGTACTTC	CASSYGQQDTDEQYF
many	TRBJ2-7	NA	TRBV7-9	TGTGCCAGCAGCTTGGTAGACGAGCAGTACTTC	CASSLVDEQYF
few	TRBJ2-3	NA	TRBV5-1	TGCGCCAGCAGCCCGGAGGCAGGGACGGATACGCAGTATTTT	CASSPEAGTDTQYF
many	TRBJ2-6	NA	TRBV5-4	TGTGCCAGCAGCTTGTCTCTTCCAATGGCTGGGGCCAACGTCCTGACTTTC	CASSLSLPMAGANVLTF
many	TRBJ1-1	NA	TRBV5-1	TGCGCCAGTTCACAGGACCGGGTGAACACTGAAGCTTTCTTT	CASSQDRVNTEAFF
NA	TRBJ1-4	TRBD1	TRBV20-1	TGCAGTGCTCGGTCGACAGGGGGGAATGAAAAACTGTTTTTT	CSARSTGGNEKLFF
few	TRBJ2-1	NA	TRBV12-3/TRBV12-4	TGTGCCAGCAGCAGACAGGTCAATGAGCAGTTCTTC	CASSRQVNEQFF
few	TRBJ1-4	TRBD1	TRBV6-2/TRBV6-3	TGTGCCAGCAGTGATATCGGGACAGGAAATGAAAAACTGTTTTTT	CASSDIGTGNEKLFF
few	TRBJ1-1	NA	TRBV6-1	TGTGCCAGCACCGAAATGGGGGAGAACACTGAAGCTTTCTTT	CASTEMGENTEAFF
NA	TRBJ2-1	NA	TRBV7-8	TGTGCCAGCAGCATAGAGGGTCGAAGCTCCTACAATGAGCAGTTCTTC	CASSIEGRSSYNEQFF
NA	TRBJ2-2	NA	TRBV7-2	TGTGCCAGCAGCTTAGAAGGGGTCGGGGCCGGGGAGCTGTTTTTT	CASSLEGVGAGELFF
many	TRBJ1-1	NA	TRBV5-1	TGCGCCAGCAGCTTCGGGACGGCGAACACTGAAGCTTTCTTT	CASSFGTANTEAFF
NA	TRBJ2-1	TRBD2	TRBV5-1	TGCGCCAGCAGCTTGGCCTCACGGGAGGGCGAGCAGTTCTTC	CASSLASREGEQFF
NA	TRBJ2-1	NA	TRBV18	TGTGCCAGCTCAGGATGGGACTCCAGAGATGGGCAGTTCTTC	CASSGWDSRDGQFF
many	TRBJ2-3	TRBD2	TRBV2	TGTGCCAGCAATGAGCGGGGAGGGACAGATACGCAGTATTTT	CASNERGGTDTQYF
NA	TRBJ2-7	TRBD2	TRBV7-8	TGTGCCAGCAGCGACCCCGCCAGGGAGGGCTACGAGCAGTACTTC	CASSDPAREGYEQYF
few	TRBJ2-1	TRBD2	TRBV7-6	TGTGCCAGCAGCTTTTTAGCGGGTCAAGCCTACAATGAGCAGTTCTTC	CASSFLAGQAYNEQFF
NA	TRBJ2-2	NA	TRBV29-1	TGCAGCGCACTGGGCGGGAGAGGGACAAAGGGCGGGGAGCTGTTTTTT	CSALGGRGTKGGELFF
NA	TRBJ2-3	TRBD2	TRBV20-1	TGCAGTGCTAGTCACAGAGCGGGGAACACAGATACGCAGTATTTT	CSASHRAGNTDTQYF
many	TRBJ2-3	NA	TRBV29-1	TGCAGCGTGAGCCCCTCGAGTGGTATTATTTTCTCAGATACGCAGTATTTT	CSVSPSSGIIFSDTQYF
NA	TRBJ2-7	NA	TRBV6-1	TGTGCCAGCAGTGAATCGAGGGGCGAGCAGTACTTC	CASSESRGEQYF
few	TRBJ2-6	NA	TRBV27	TGTGCCAGCAGTGGGGGGATGTCTGGGGCCAACGTCCTGACTTTC	CASSGGMSGANVLTF
few	TRBJ1-1	TRBD1	TRBV20-1	TGCAGTGCTAGATCCGACAGGGCGGAGGCTTTCTTT	CSARSDRAEAFF
few	TRBJ2-2	NA	TRBV10-3	TGTGCCATCAGTGAGTCTTCGGGCGGAACGAACACCGGGGAGCTGTTTTTT	CAISESSGGTNTGELFF
NA	TRBJ1-4	NA	TRBV12-3/TRBV12-4	TGTGCCAGCAGTGACAGGTCAACTAATGAAAAACTGTTTTTT	CASSDRSTNEKLFF
NA	TRBJ2-7	TRBD1	TRBV20-1	TGCAGTGCTATAGGGACAGGGGGCGCCTACGAGCAGTACTTC	CSAIGTGGAYEQYF
NA	TRBJ2-3	TRBD2	TRBV29-1	TGCAGCGTTGACGGGGGGGGCACAGATACGCAGTATTTT	CSVDGGGTDTQYF
few	TRBJ2-7	TRBD2	TRBV5-1	TGCGCCAGCAGCTTGGCCGGTGGGGCTTCCCAAAAGCGGGGACGTTTTGGAGAGCAGTACTTC	CASSLAGGASQKRGRFGEQYF
NA	TRBJ2-5	TRBD2	TRBV6-4	TGTGCCAGCAGCCGCGGGGGGGCCGAAGAGACCCAGTACTTC	CASSRGGAEETQYF
NA	TRBJ2-3	TRBD2	TRBV5-1	TGCGCCAGCAGCCCCCAACTAGCGGGGGGGCCGTATACGCAGTATTTT	CASSPQLAGGPYTQYF
few	TRBJ2-7	TRBD2	TRBV11-2	TGTGCCAGCAGCGAGACTAGCGTATCCTACGAGCAGTACTTC	CASSETSVSYEQYF
NA	TRBJ2-3	TRBD2	TRBV10-2	TGCGCCAGCGGGGAGGGTTCCACAGATACGCAGTATTTT	CASGEGSTDTQYF
few	TRBJ1-2	NA	TRBV7-2	TGTGCCAGCAGTTCTAGTGGAGGGGTTGGCTACACCTTC	CASSSSGGVGYTF
few	TRBJ2-2	NA	TRBV15	TGTGCCACCAGCACGCTCGGCGGGGAGCTGTTTTTT	CATSTLGGELFF
few	TRBJ1-3	NA	TRBV5-1	TGCGCCAGCAGCTTGACAGTAGGCTCTGGAAACACCATATATTTT	CASSLTVGSGNTIYF
NA	TRBJ2-1	NA	TRBV5-5	TGTGCCAGCAGCTTGGGGGTAGCGGTGGGGGGACAGTTCTTC	CASSLGVAVGGQFF
few	TRBJ2-7	NA	TRBV4-3	TGCGCCAGCAGAGGGAACCACGAGCAGTACTTC	CASRGNHEQYF
NA	TRBJ1-1	TRBD1	TRBV12-3/TRBV12-4	TGTGCCAGCAGTTTGGACAGGTCGGCGGGAACGACTGAAGCTTTCTTT	CASSLDRSAGTTEAFF
NA	TRBJ2-7	NA	TRBV7-9	TGTGCCAGCAGCCCGAGGGGGAACTACGAGCAGTACTTC	CASSPRGNYEQYF